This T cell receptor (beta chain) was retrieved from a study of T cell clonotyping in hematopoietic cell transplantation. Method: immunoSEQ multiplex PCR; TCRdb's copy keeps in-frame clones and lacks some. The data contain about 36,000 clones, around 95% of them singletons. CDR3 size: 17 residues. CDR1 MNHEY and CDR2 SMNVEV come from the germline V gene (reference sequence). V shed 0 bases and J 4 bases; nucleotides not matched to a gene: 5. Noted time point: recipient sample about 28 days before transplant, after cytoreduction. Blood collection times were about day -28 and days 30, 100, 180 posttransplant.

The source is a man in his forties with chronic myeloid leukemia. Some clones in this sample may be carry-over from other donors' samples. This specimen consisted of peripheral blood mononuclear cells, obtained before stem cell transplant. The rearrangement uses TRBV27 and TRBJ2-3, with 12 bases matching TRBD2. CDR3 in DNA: TGTGCCAGCAGTTTATCGCAGACTAGCGGGGGCCCAGATACGCAGTATTTT. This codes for CASSLSQTSGGPDTQYF.